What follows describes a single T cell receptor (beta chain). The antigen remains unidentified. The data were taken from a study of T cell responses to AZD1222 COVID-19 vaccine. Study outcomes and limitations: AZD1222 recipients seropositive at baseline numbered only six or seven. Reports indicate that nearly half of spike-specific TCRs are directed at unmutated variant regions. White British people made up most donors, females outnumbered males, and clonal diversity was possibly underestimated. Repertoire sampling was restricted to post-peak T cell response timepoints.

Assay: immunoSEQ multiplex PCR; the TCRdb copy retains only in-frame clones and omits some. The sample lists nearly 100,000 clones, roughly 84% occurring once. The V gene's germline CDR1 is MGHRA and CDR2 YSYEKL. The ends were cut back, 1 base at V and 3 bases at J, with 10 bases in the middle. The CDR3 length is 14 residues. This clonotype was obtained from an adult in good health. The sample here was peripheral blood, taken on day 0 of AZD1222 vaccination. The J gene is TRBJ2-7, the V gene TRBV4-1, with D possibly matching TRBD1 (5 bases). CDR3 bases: TGCGCCAGCAGCCAAGGGCAGGGTTACTACGAGCAGTACTTC. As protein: CASSQGQGYYEQYF.